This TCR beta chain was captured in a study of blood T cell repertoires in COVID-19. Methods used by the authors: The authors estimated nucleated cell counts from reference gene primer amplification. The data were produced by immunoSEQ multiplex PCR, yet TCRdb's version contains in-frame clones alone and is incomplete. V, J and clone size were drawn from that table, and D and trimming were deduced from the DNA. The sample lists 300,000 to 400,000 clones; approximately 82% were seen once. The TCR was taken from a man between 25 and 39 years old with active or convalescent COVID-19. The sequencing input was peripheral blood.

CDR3 bases: TGCGCCAGCAGCCACCTTGGAGTAAACACCGGGGAGCTGTTTTTT. Its translation: CASSHLGVNTGELFF. The J gene is TRBJ2-2, the V gene TRBV4-3; no definite D call. Germline assignment: CDR1 LGHNA and CDR2 YSLEER. V was clipped by 3 bases and J by 2 bases, with 10 bases between them. The CDR3 extends over 15 amino acids.